These T cell receptor beta chains were read from a single sample in a study of T cell responses to AZD1222 COVID-19 vaccine. The repertoire was sequenced with immunoSEQ multiplex PCR; TCRdb's copy has only in-frame clones and lacks some. The table shows 95,000 to 150,000 clones, with about 90% occurring only once. Sequencing used peripheral blood, obtained on day 0 of AZD1222 vaccination. The receptors were gathered from an adult in good health. Each CDR3 is given with its conserved first and last residue. D genes are given only for firm matches. The listing skips clone size in some rows; elsewhere it reads once, few, many or a size class.

.	TRBJ2-1	.	TRBV2	TGTGCCATCGGACCTTCCTACAATGAGCAGTTCTTC	CAIGPSYNEQFF
.	TRBJ2-7	.	TRBV7-2	TGTGCCAGCAGCCTGTTGCGGGAATCCGAGCAGTACTTC	CASSLLRESEQYF
.	TRBJ1-1	.	TRBV25-1	TGTGCCAGCAGTGAACGGCAGCCTAACAAGAACACTGAAGCTTTCTTT	CASSERQPNKNTEAFF
.	TRBJ1-4	once	TRBV2	TGTGCCAGCAGTGTCTCCCGATCGTGGGGCGCCGCAACTAATGAAAAACTGTTTTTT	CASSVSRSWGAATNEKLFF
.	TRBJ1-3	.	TRBV7-8	TGTGCCAGCAGCTTAGTGTCGGTCTCTGGAAACACCATATATTTT	CASSLVSVSGNTIYF
.	TRBJ2-7	.	TRBV11-3	TGTGCCAGCAGCTTCCGAGAGGGCCATGACACCTACGAGCAGTACTTC	CASSFREGHDTYEQYF
TRBD1	TRBJ2-7	.	TRBV20-1	TGCAGTGCTAGTGGCCAGGGGGCACGCGAGCAGTACTTC	CSASGQGAREQYF
.	TRBJ2-7	.	TRBV5-4	TGTGCCAGCAGCCTCGTTGGGGGCTCCTACGAGCAGTACTTC	CASSLVGGSYEQYF
.	TRBJ1-5	few	TRBV24-1	TGTGCCACCAGTGACCCGACGGAAATCAATCAGCCCCAGCATTTT	CATSDPTEINQPQHF
TRBD1	TRBJ2-7	.	TRBV14	TGTGCCAGCAGCCCAGGGGGCCTGGGATTCTACGAGCAGTACTTC	CASSPGGLGFYEQYF
TRBD1	TRBJ2-7	.	TRBV4-2	TGTGCCAGCAGCCAACTCTTACAGGGGGCCTACGAGCAGTACTTC	CASSQLLQGAYEQYF
.	TRBJ1-4	.	TRBV27	TGTGCCAGCAGTTTCTCGGGAAAACTGTTTTTT	CASSFSGKLFF
.	TRBJ1-4	once	TRBV6-5	TGTGCCAGCAGATCGACGGCATATACTGAAAAACTGTTTTTT	CASRSTAYTEKLFF
.	TRBJ2-7	.	TRBV4-3	TGCGCCAGCAGCCAAGTTCACAGCTCCTACGAGCAGTACTTC	CASSQVHSSYEQYF
.	TRBJ1-5	.	TRBV19	TGTGCCAGTAGTATAGATAACAGGGTCCAGCCCCAGCATTTT	CASSIDNRVQPQHF
.	TRBJ1-4	once	TRBV6-6	TGTGCCAGCAGAATACCAGGGAGTGAAAAACTGTTTTTT	CASRIPGSEKLFF
.	TRBJ1-2	.	TRBV6-5	TGTGCCAGCAGTTTGACCGGACGCTATGGCTACACCTTC	CASSLTGRYGYTF
.	TRBJ2-7	.	TRBV28	TGTGCCAGCACCGAGTCCGGGACAGCGGGGGCCTACGAGCAGTACTTC	CASTESGTAGAYEQYF
.	TRBJ2-7	.	TRBV29-1	TGCAGCGTTGAAGGTCCCCGGGGGACAGACTCCTACGAGCAGTACTTC	CSVEGPRGTDSYEQYF
TRBD1	TRBJ2-3	.	TRBV11-3	TGTGCCAGCAGCACCGGGACAGATTTCACAGATACGCAGTATTTT	CASSTGTDFTDTQYF
TRBD1	TRBJ2-7	.	TRBV5-5	TGTGCCAGCAGCAGTCGACAGGGTCCCTACGAGCAGTACTTC	CASSSRQGPYEQYF
.	TRBJ1-6	.	TRBV6-2/TRBV6-3	TGTGCCAGCAGCCCTCCGGAAGGGGCGAGGAATTCACCCCTCCACTTT	CASSPPEGARNSPLHF
.	TRBJ2-1	.	TRBV15	TGTGCCACCAGCAATAGGAAGGATGAGCAGTTCTTC	CATSNRKDEQFF
.	TRBJ1-6	.	TRBV7-9	TGTGCCAGCAGTCGGGGAAATTCACCCCTCCACTTT	CASSRGNSPLHF
.	TRBJ2-7	.	TRBV30	TGTGCTTCGGAGGCTAGTTGGCCCTCCTACGAGCAGTACTTC	CASEASWPSYEQYF
.	TRBJ1-6	.	TRBV6-5	TGTGCCAGCAACCCAGGGAGGAATTCACCCCTCCACTTT	CASNPGRNSPLHF
.	TRBJ1-2	.	TRBV14	TGTGCCAGCAGCCAAGGGCAGGGGATAATTAGGGGCTACACCTTC	CASSQGQGIIRGYTF
.	TRBJ1-2	.	TRBV19	TGTGCCGGACGTTTAGAGCAGGGATATGGCTACACCTTC	CAGRLEQGYGYTF
TRBD1	TRBJ2-1	.	TRBV27	TGTGCCAGCTCCCCCCGGGCAGGGGGCTACAATGAGCAGTTCTTC	CASSPRAGGYNEQFF
.	TRBJ2-5	.	TRBV6-5	TGTGCCAGCAGTCTACGGGACTGGACCACCGAGACCCAGTACTTC	CASSLRDWTTETQYF
.	TRBJ1-2	.	TRBV6-6	TGTGCCAGCAGTCCCCAGGCGTGGGCAGCTTCTAACTATGGCTACACCTTC	CASSPQAWAASNYGYTF
.	TRBJ1-1	.	TRBV7-9	TGTGCCAGCAGCTGGACCCTGGCGGGGACTGAAGCTTTCTTT	CASSWTLAGTEAFF
.	TRBJ2-7	.	TRBV9	TGTGCCAGCAGCGTAGGGGGCACGGCGTACGAGCAGTACTTC	CASSVGGTAYEQYF
.	TRBJ1-3	.	TRBV11-1	TGTGCCAGCAGCTTACGAATACCTGGAAACACCATATATTTT	CASSLRIPGNTIYF
.	TRBJ2-3	.	TRBV9	TGTGCCAGCAGCGTGGCAGCGTGGTCAGATACGCAGTATTTT	CASSVAAWSDTQYF
TRBD1	TRBJ2-7	.	TRBV13	TGTGCCAGCAGCCACCTGACAGGGTCCTACGAGCAGTACTTC	CASSHLTGSYEQYF
.	TRBJ1-3	.	TRBV29-1	TGCAGCTCCCGGACAGGAAACACCATATATTTT	CSSRTGNTIYF
.	TRBJ1-2	.	TRBV21-1	TGTGCCAGCAGCAAAGCGCTTAGGGGGAGGGGCTATGGCTACACCTTC	CASSKALRGRGYGYTF
.	TRBJ1-4	.	TRBV7-2	TGTGCCAGCAGCAAATTTTCCACCAACCGTAATGAAAAACTGTTTTTT	CASSKFSTNRNEKLFF
.	TRBJ1-1	.	TRBV5-1	TGCGCCAGCAAGGGGGAAATGACGGCTTTCTTT	CASKGEMTAFF
.	TRBJ2-7	.	TRBV5-5	TGTGCCAGCAGCTTGGATATCGGCAGGTTCTCCTACGAGCAGTACTTC	CASSLDIGRFSYEQYF
.	TRBJ2-7	.	TRBV6-5	TGTGCCAGCAGGCCCTTCGCAGGGTCCTACGAGCAGTACTTC	CASRPFAGSYEQYF
.	TRBJ2-1	few	TRBV7-2	TGTGCCAGCAGCTTAGGAAGCGGAGCCCCCTACAATGAGCAGTTCTTC	CASSLGSGAPYNEQFF
.	TRBJ2-1	.	TRBV3-1/TRBV3-2	TGTGCCAGCAGCCTTTTCTCATCCCGAGGGCAGTTCTTC	CASSLFSSRGQFF
TRBD1	TRBJ2-7	.	TRBV25-1	TGTGCCAGCAGTGGGGCCGACAGGGCTCCTTACTACGAGCAGTACTTC	CASSGADRAPYYEQYF
.	TRBJ2-7	.	TRBV5-6	TGTGCCAGCAGCTTGGGGGGGACCCAAACCTACGAGCAGTACTTC	CASSLGGTQTYEQYF
.	TRBJ1-3	.	TRBV4-2	TGTGCCAGCAGCCAAGATCGGGCAGGAGACCTCGGAAACACCATATATTTT	CASSQDRAGDLGNTIYF
.	TRBJ2-1	once	TRBV10-1	TGCGCCAGCAGTGGGGAGGCAGACTACAATGAGCAGTTCTTC	CASSGEADYNEQFF
.	TRBJ2-5	.	TRBV7-9	TGTGCCAGCAGCTTAGTAGGGGGACAAGGAACCCAGTACTTC	CASSLVGGQGTQYF
.	TRBJ1-5	few	TRBV9	TGTGCCAGCAGCGTAGGCGGGCAACCCCAGCAGCCCCAGCATTTT	CASSVGGQPQQPQHF
TRBD2	TRBJ2-7	.	TRBV19	TGTGCCAGTAGTATTTGGCGACTAGCGGGGTACTACGAGCAGTACTTC	CASSIWRLAGYYEQYF
.	TRBJ2-5	.	TRBV6-5	TGTGCCAGCAGTCTCGGGGGGCTAAAGACCCAGTACTTC	CASSLGGLKTQYF
.	TRBJ2-7	.	TRBV6-5	TGTGCCAGCAGTTACGGTGGGCTAGGCACCTACGAGCAGTACTTC	CASSYGGLGTYEQYF
.	TRBJ2-3	.	TRBV6-5	TGTGCCAGCAGGGGGAGTCCTTGGGATACGCAGTATTTT	CASRGSPWDTQYF